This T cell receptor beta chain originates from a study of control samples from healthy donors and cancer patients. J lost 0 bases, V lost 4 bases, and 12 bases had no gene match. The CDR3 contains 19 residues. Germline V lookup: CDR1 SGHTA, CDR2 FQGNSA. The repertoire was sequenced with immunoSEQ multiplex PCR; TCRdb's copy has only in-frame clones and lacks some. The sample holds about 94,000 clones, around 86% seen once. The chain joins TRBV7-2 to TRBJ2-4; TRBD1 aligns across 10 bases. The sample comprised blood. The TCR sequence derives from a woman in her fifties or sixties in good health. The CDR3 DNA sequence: TGTGCCAGCAGCTCAACCGGGACAGGGGCTGCAATAGCCAAAAACATTCAGTACTTC. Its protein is CASSSTGTGAAIAKNIQYF. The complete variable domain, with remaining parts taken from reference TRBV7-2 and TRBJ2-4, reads GAGVSQSPSNKVTEKGKDVELRCDPISGHTALYWYRQSLGQGLEFLIYFQGNSAPDKSGLPSDRFSAERTGGSVSTLTIQRTQQEDSAVYLCASSSTGTGAAIAKNIQYFGAGTRLSVL.